This record looks at one T cell receptor (beta chain) sequence and its context. The data were taken from a study of blood T cell repertoires in COVID-19. V shed 2 bases and J 2 bases; nucleotides not matched to a gene: 6. CDR1 SGHRS and CDR2 YFSETQ come from the germline V gene. The CDR3 is 16 residues long. In the original processing: Reference gene primers were amplified, and this amplification served to estimate nucleated cell counts. TCRdb's copy holds only in-frame clones and misses some; the assay was immunoSEQ multiplex PCR. Clone size and V and J calls were adopted from that table, with D and trimming inferred from the DNA. The sample includes roughly 40,000 clones, 60% to 80% of them seen just once.

The chain recombines TRBV5-1 with TRBJ2-1; 8 nucleotides line up with TRBD1. Sequencing was done on a sample of peripheral blood. The sequence derives from a woman of 80 years or more with acute or convalescent COVID-19. The DNA for the CDR3 is TGCGCCAGCAGCTTAGTAGGACAGGGAACCTACAATGAGCAGTTCTTC. It yields the protein CASSLVGQGTYNEQFF.